The clone carrying this T cell receptor beta chain was counted only a few times. What it binds is not known. With 0 bases clipped from V and 0 bases from J, the junction kept 3 bases outside the gene matches. Germline V lookup: CDR1 MGHRA, CDR2 YSYEKL. The length of the CDR3 is 16 residues. This entry comes from a study of cytomegalovirus exposure and HLA in healthy donors. Findings and limits, study-wide: A classifier reportedly called cytomegalovirus status with high sensitivity and specificity. Most TCR sequences were seen very rarely across donors, but some public TCRs occurred in many. Associated with cytomegalovirus, according to the listing, were fewer than 200 TCR beta chains.

Here immunoSEQ multiplex PCR was the method, and the copy in TCRdb shows in-frame clones only, minus some. The table shows approximately 260,000 clones, with 86% occurring only once. V usage is TRBV4-1 and J usage is TRBJ2-7, with 9 bases matching TRBD2. This TCR was sampled from a woman in her twenties or thirties in good health and CMV-seropositive. Sequencing used PBMCs. For the CDR3, the DNA is TGCGCCAGCAGCCAAGATTTTAGCGGGAGCTCCTACGAGCAGTACTTC. This gives the protein CASSQDFSGSSYEQYF.